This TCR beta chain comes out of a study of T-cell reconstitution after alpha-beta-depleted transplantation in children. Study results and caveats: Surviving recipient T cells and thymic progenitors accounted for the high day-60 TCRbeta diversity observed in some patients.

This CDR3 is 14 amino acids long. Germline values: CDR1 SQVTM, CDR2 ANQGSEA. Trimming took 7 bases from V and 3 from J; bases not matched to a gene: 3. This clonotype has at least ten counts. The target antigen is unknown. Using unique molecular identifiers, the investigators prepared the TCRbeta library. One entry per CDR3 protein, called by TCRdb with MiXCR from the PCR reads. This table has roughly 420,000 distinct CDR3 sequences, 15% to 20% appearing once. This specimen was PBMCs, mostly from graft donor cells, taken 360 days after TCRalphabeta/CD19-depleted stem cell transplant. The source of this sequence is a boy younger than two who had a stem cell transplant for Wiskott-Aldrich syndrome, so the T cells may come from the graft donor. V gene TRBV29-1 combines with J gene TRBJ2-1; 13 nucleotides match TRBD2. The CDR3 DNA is TGCAGCGGCGGACTAGCGGGAGACTACAATGAGCAGTTCTTC. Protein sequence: CSGGLAGDYNEQFF.